The 20 T cell receptor beta chains reported below all come from one sample, sequenced in a study of blood T cell repertoires in COVID-19 (dated by TCRdb to about 2020). To prepare the library, the immunoSEQ multiplex PCR assay was applied. TCRdb mirrors the immuneACCESS table, restricted to in-frame sequences. Some clones are absent from its copies; in checked studies, under half trace to an unresolved V gene, and the reason for the others is unknown. This sample has 310,000 or so clones in its table, and 80% to 95% of those were observed once. Together, the top ten hold around 1.1% of the sample. Sequences were obtained from PBMCs or T cells enriched from blood (not recorded which). The receptors here all came from a woman in her 30s who had recovered from COVID-19.

The CDR3 spells CASSSRQRKRYGYTF. The CDR3 nucleotides read TGTGCCAGCAGCTCCCGACAGAGAAAACGCTATGGCTACACCTTC. This sequence joins TRBV7-9 and TRBJ1-2; D possibly corresponds to TRBD1 (5 bases). The CDR3 is 15 residues long. Germline CDR1 is SEHNR and CDR2 is FQNEAQ (reference sequence). V was trimmed by 4 bases and J by 4 bases, leaving 16 bases between them.

The chain recombines TRBV25-1 with TRBJ2-1; TRBD2 might be the D (5 bases). Trimming took off 2 bases at V and 16 bases at J, with 9 bases between the two ends. This CDR3 has 10 residues. Germline lookup yields CDR1 MGHDK and CDR2 SYGVNS. Here the CDR3 DNA reads TGTGCCAGCAGTGAAGGAGGTCTATTCTTC. Its translation: CASSEGGLFF.

The chain uses TRBV11-2 and TRBJ2-1, with 13 bases fitting TRBD2. Per the germline V gene, CDR1 is SGHAT and CDR2 is FQNNGV. CDR3 length: 17 amino acids. V was pared by 0 bases and J by 9 bases, with 8 bases of the junction left unmatched. CDR3 loop: CASSLERRTSGSTEQFF. For the CDR3, the DNA is TGTGCCAGCAGCTTAGAACGGAGGACTAGCGGGAGTACTGAGCAGTTCTTC.

The chain has TRBV7-3 and TRBJ2-2; the D is unclear. The length of the CDR3 is 13 residues. Germline V gene lookup returns CDR1 SGHTA and CDR2 FQGTGA. Deletions cut 5 bases from V and 5 bases from J, with 9 bases between. In nucleotides, the CDR3 is TGTGCCAGCAGCCCCGAGGTGACCGGGGAGCTGTTTTTT. Protein sequence: CASSPEVTGELFF.

The CDR3 is CSVTKGAWGTEAFF. CDR3 in DNA: TGCAGCGTTACGAAGGGGGCCTGGGGCACTGAAGCTTTCTTT. V is TRBV29-1 and J is TRBJ1-1, with 7 bases aligning to TRBD1. The CDR3 sequence is 14 residues long. J gave up 4 bases and V 5 bases, and 10 bases lay outside the gene matches. Germline CDR1 and CDR2: SQVTM and ANQGSEA.

The chain employs TRBV10-3 and TRBJ1-5, with 9 bases fitting TRBD1. CDR3 size: 16 residues. J gave up 5 bases and V 3 bases, and 8 bases lay outside the gene matches. Per the germline V gene, CDR1 is ENHRY and CDR2 is SYGVKD. CDR3 nucleotide sequence: TGTGCCATCAGTGATTGGCGGACAGGGGTCGATCAGCCCCAGCATTTT. Translating it yields CAISDWRTGVDQPQHF.

The chain joins TRBV25-1 to TRBJ2-7; 13 positions agree with TRBD2. This CDR3 has 17 residues. CDR1 is MGHDK and CDR2 is SYGVNS in the germline V gene. The V gene end was trimmed by 5 bases and the J gene end by 3 bases; junction bases not matched to a gene: 10. DNA of the CDR3: TGTGCCAGCAGTCCTCACATGGGACTAGCGGGGAGCTACGAGCAGTACTTC. It codes for CASSPHMGLAGSYEQYF.

V gene TRBV10-3 combines with J gene TRBJ2-7; the D is unclear. The ends were cut back, 2 bases at V and 2 bases at J, with 10 bases in the middle. This CDR3 region has 14 residues. From germline, CDR1 is ENHRY and CDR2 SYGVKD. CDR3: CAISETDTTYEQYF. In DNA, the CDR3 is TGTGCCATCAGTGAGACCGACACCACCTACGAGCAGTACTTC.

This chain joins TRBV5-1 and TRBJ1-4; D ambiguous. In germline, CDR1 is SGHRS, CDR2 YFSETQ. The CDR3 spans 13 residues. The V end was cut by 7 bases, the J end by 0 bases, with 7 bases between. The CDR3, as DNA: TGCGCCAGCGCCAACTCAACTAATGAAAAACTGTTTTTT. Protein product: CASANSTNEKLFF.

V and J are TRBV20-1 and TRBJ2-5, with 7 nucleotides matching TRBD2. Germline V gives CDR1 DFQATT, CDR2 SNEGSKA (reference sequence). V was pared by 3 bases and J by 5 bases, with 9 bases of the junction left unmatched. This CDR3 spans 14 amino acids. CDR3 bases: TGCAGTGCTAGTCGGGGGGATCTCAGTGAGACCCAGTACTTC. Its translation: CSASRGDLSETQYF.

V and J are TRBV7-9 and TRBJ1-3; 10 nucleotides agree with TRBD1. Per germline, CDR1 SEHNR and CDR2 FQNEAQ (reference sequence). There are 15 residues in the CDR3. Unmatched junction bases numbered 5, after V lost 5 bases and J lost 4 bases. The CDR3 sequence is CASSPRQGAGNTIYF. In DNA form, the CDR3 reads TGTGCCAGCAGCCCGAGACAGGGGGCCGGAAACACCATATATTTT.

This sequence joins TRBV30 and TRBJ2-2; 13 nucleotides line up with TRBD2. CDR1 is GTSNPN and CDR2 is SVGIG in the germline V gene (reference sequence). Germline trimming cut 4 bases from V and 6 bases from J; bases unmatched to any gene: 8. The CDR3 runs 16 residues. The CDR3 DNA is TGTGCCTGGAAGAAGGGGACTAGCGGGAATGCCGGGGAGCTGTTTTTT. Protein: CAWKKGTSGNAGELFF.

This clone was recorded once. CDR3 region: CASSTTSPGELFF. The CDR3, as DNA: TGTGCCAGTAGTACAACTAGCCCCGGGGAGCTGTTTTTT. This chain joins TRBV19 and TRBJ2-2, with D possibly being TRBD2 (6 bases). The CDR3 is 13 amino acids. Trimming removed 4 bases at V and 6 bases at J, with 9 bases between. The V gene's germline CDR1 is LNHDA and CDR2 SQIVND (reference sequence).

This chain links TRBV3-1 (or the pseudogene TRBV3-2) with TRBJ2-7; no clear D. CDR3 length: 12 residues. CDR1 is LGHDT and CDR2 is YNNKEL in the germline V gene (reference sequence). V was clipped by 4 bases and J by 6 bases, with 10 bases between them. This CDR3 reads CASSRVPGEQYF. CDR3 in DNA: TGTGCCAGCAGCCGCGTCCCAGGCGAGCAGTACTTC.

The rearrangement uses TRBV7-8 and TRBJ2-2; D call uncertain. Germline loops: CDR1 SGHVS, CDR2 FQNEAQ. The CDR3 runs to 14 residues. V was cut by 3 bases and J by 6 bases, with 11 bases left in between. The CDR3 DNA reads as TGTGCCAGCAGCTTGAAGCTCATCGCCGGGGAGCTGTTTTTT. Translating it yields CASSLKLIAGELFF.

The genes are TRBV2 and TRBJ1-1, with TRBD1 matching 10 bases. The CDR3 loop spans 14 amino acids. The germline V gene has CDR1 SNHLY and CDR2 FYNNEI. J gave up 6 bases and V 4 bases, and 5 bases lay outside the gene matches. CDR3 nucleotides: TGTGCCAGCAGTGTTGACAGGGGGCAGCCTGAAGCTTTCTTT. Translating gives CASSVDRGQPEAFF.

Judged by abundance, this clone is medium-sized. Other DNA sequences in this sample translate to the same CDR3. The chain links TRBV6-4 to TRBJ2-1; 10 nucleotides match TRBD2. Germline V lookup: CDR1 MRHNA, CDR2 SNTAGT. This CDR3 is built from 14 residues. V was pared by 0 bases and J by 7 bases, with 0 bases of the junction left unmatched. CDR3 sequence (DNA): TGTGCCAGCAGTGACTCAGCGGGAGGGAATGAGCAGTTCTTC. Its translation: CASSDSAGGNEQFF.

This chain connects TRBV19 to TRBJ1-1; 10 bases match TRBD1. Germline trimming cut 5 bases from V and 5 bases from J; bases unmatched to any gene: 8. The CDR3 contains 15 residues. Germline CDR1 LNHDA, CDR2 SQIVND (reference sequence). As DNA, the CDR3 is TGTGCCAGTAGTGACAAGACAGGGGGCAGGACTGAAGCTTTCTTT. Its translation: CASSDKTGGRTEAFF.

A single count supports this clone. J is TRBJ1-5 and V is TRBV7-9; D gene unclear. Per germline, CDR1 SEHNR and CDR2 FQNEAQ (reference sequence). The CDR3 consists of 12 residues. V dropped 5 bases and J dropped 7 bases, with 9 bases sitting between them. CDR3 DNA: TGTGCCAGCAGCCCAGATAACCAGCCCCAGCATTTT. Protein: CASSPDNQPQHF.

The chain carries TRBV5-1 and TRBJ1-6; 10 bases fit TRBD1. The CDR3 is 15 amino acids. J lost 7 bases, V lost 7 bases, and 8 bases had no gene match. The V gene's germline CDR1 is SGHRS and CDR2 YFSETQ. The CDR3 DNA reads TGCGCCAGCTCGACCGGGACAGGGGACAATTCACCCCTCCACTTT. Its translation is CASSTGTGDNSPLHF.